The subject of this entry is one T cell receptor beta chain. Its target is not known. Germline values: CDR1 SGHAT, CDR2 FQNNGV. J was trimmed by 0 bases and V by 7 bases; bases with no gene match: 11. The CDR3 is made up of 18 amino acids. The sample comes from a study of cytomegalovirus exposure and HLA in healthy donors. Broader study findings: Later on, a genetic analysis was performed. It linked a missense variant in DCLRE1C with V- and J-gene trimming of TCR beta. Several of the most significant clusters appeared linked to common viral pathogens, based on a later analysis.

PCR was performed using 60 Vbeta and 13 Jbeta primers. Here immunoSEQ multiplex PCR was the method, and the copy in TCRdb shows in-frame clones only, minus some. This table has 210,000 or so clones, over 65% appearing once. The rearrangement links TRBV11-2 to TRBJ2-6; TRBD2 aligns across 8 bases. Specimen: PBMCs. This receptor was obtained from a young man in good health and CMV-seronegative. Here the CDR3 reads CASNSRVAGHSGANVLTF. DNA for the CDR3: TGTGCCAGCAACTCCAGGGTAGCGGGACACTCTGGGGCCAACGTCCTGACTTTC.